These T cell receptor beta chains were read from a single sample in a study of CD8+ T cells in alopecia areata. Data came from immunoSEQ multiplex PCR; TCRdb stores just in-frame clones and leaves some out. The sample includes hundreds of thousands of clones, 50% to 60% of them seen just once. Material: CD4+ T cells sorted from blood, obtained at week 0. Receptors originate from a human donor with alopecia areata. Each CDR3 is given with its conserved first and last residue. D genes are given only for firm matches. Part of the rows lack a size; the others show once, few, many or a class for expanded clones.

j_call | v_call | d_call | cdr3_length | clone_size | cdr3_aa | cdr3_nt
TRBJ1-2 | TRBV29-1 | NA | 11 | NA | CSVAGADGYTF | TGCAGCGTTGCCGGGGCGGATGGCTACACCTTC
TRBJ2-3 | TRBV2 | NA | 13 | NA | CASRGTLSDTQYF | TGTGCCAGCAGGGGGACTCTTTCAGATACGCAGTATTTT
TRBJ2-1 | TRBV29-1 | NA | 13 | few | CSVALTLGNEQFF | TGCAGCGTTGCGCTCACGCTTGGGAATGAGCAGTTCTTC
TRBJ1-3 | TRBV30 | TRBD1 | 15 | few | CAWTGFRDRGHTIYF | TGTGCCTGGACAGGATTCCGGGACAGGGGACACACCATATATTTT
TRBJ2-7 | TRBV29-1 | NA | 13 | NA | CSVVRALTYEQYF | TGCAGCGTTGTTAGGGCACTCACCTACGAGCAGTACTTC
TRBJ2-1 | TRBV29-1 | TRBD2 | 14 | few | CSAEVGLANNEQFF | TGCAGCGCCGAAGTGGGACTAGCGAACAATGAGCAGTTCTTC
TRBJ1-5 | TRBV4-2 | NA | 15 | NA | CASSQDGSQNQPQHF | TGTGCCAGCAGCCAAGATGGTAGCCAGAATCAGCCCCAGCATTTT
TRBJ2-3 | TRBV30 | NA | 12 | NA | CAWSAQPDTQYF | TGTGCCTGGAGCGCACAGCCAGATACGCAGTATTTT
TRBJ2-1 | TRBV9 | NA | 14 | NA | CASSVAFSYNEQFF | TGTGCCAGCAGCGTAGCGTTTTCCTACAATGAGCAGTTCTTC
TRBJ1-1 | TRBV30 | TRBD1 | 15 | few | CAWSSRTGTDTEAFF | TGTGCCTGGAGTTCAAGGACAGGGACTGATACTGAAGCTTTCTTT
TRBJ1-1 | TRBV7-9 | NA | 15 | NA | CASSLSTHENTEAFF | TGTGCCAGCAGCTTATCGACGCACGAGAACACTGAAGCTTTCTTT
TRBJ1-1 | TRBV27 | NA | 14 | NA | CASSSLTGWTEAFF | TGTGCCAGCAGTTCCCTTACAGGGTGGACTGAAGCTTTCTTT
TRBJ1-1 | TRBV29-1 | NA | 11 | few | CSVDSNTEAFF | TGCAGCGTTGACAGTAACACTGAAGCTTTCTTT
TRBJ2-1 | TRBV4-1 | NA | 18 | NA | CASSQARTGAGRDNEQFF | TGCGCCAGCAGCCAAGCAAGGACCGGGGCGGGAAGGGACAATGAGCAGTTCTTC
TRBJ2-7 | TRBV29-1 | NA | 15 | NA | CSVVPGASGTYEQYF | TGCAGCGTTGTACCGGGGGCTAGCGGAACCTACGAGCAGTACTTC
TRBJ1-2 | TRBV27 | TRBD1 | 15 | NA | CASSPRDRDNYGYTF | TGTGCCAGCAGTCCCCGGGACAGGGACAACTATGGCTACACCTTC
TRBJ2-7 | TRBV6-5 | TRBD1 | 15 | NA | CASRSQGASSYEQYF | TGTGCCTCCCGAAGTCAGGGGGCAAGCTCCTACGAGCAGTACTTC
TRBJ1-2 | TRBV5-6 | NA | 15 | NA | CASSLSRDNGYGYTF | TGTGCCAGCAGCCTCTCCCGGGACAATGGGTATGGCTACACCTTC
TRBJ1-1 | TRBV29-1 | NA | 12 | few | CSVEKDSLEAFF | TGCAGCGTTGAAAAGGACAGCCTTGAAGCTTTCTTT
TRBJ1-2 | TRBV19 | NA | 13 | NA | CASVDIALSGYTF | TGTGCCAGTGTAGACATAGCCCTCTCTGGCTACACCTTC
TRBJ2-1 | TRBV4-1 | TRBD2 | 17 | NA | CASSQTPTGGSIGEQFF | TGCGCCAGCAGCCAAACCCCCACGGGAGGATCAATTGGTGAGCAGTTCTTC
TRBJ2-1 | TRBV12-5 | TRBD2 | 14 | few | CASGSGLAVGEQFF | TGTGCTAGTGGTTCAGGACTAGCGGTGGGTGAGCAGTTCTTC
TRBJ2-7 | TRBV7-2 | TRBD1 | 14 | NA | CASSFGTGGSEQYF | TGTGCCAGCAGCTTTGGGACAGGGGGCAGCGAGCAGTACTTC
TRBJ2-3 | TRBV19 | TRBD2 | 15 | few | CASSSQRGRTDTQYF | TGTGCCAGTAGTTCCCAGCGGGGGCGCACAGATACGCAGTATTTT
TRBJ1-1 | TRBV29-1 | NA | 12 | NA | CSVEVGNTEAFF | TGCAGCGTTGAAGTAGGGAACACTGAAGCTTTCTTT
TRBJ2-1 | TRBV18 | TRBD1 | 13 | NA | CASSRGQDNEQFF | TGTGCCAGCTCGCGGGGACAGGACAATGAGCAGTTCTTC
TRBJ1-5 | TRBV6-5 | NA | 15 | once | CASSTDGYSNQPQHF | TGTGCCAGCAGTACGGACGGATATAGCAATCAGCCCCAGCATTTT
TRBJ2-3 | TRBV5-4 | NA | 16 | NA | CASSLRALRGTDTQYF | TGTGCCAGCAGCTTGAGGGCCCTTAGGGGCACAGATACGCAGTATTTT
TRBJ2-1 | TRBV30 | TRBD2 | 15 | NA | CARTSGRASYNEQFF | TGTGCCAGGACCAGCGGGAGGGCCTCCTACAATGAGCAGTTCTTC
TRBJ1-2 | TRBV11-2 | NA | 15 | NA | CASRPIRGINYGYTF | TGTGCCAGCAGGCCTATCAGGGGTATTAACTATGGCTACACCTTC
TRBJ2-5 | TRBV7-9 | TRBD1 | 14 | NA | CASSYGQGGETQYF | TGTGCCAGCAGCTATGGACAGGGAGGAGAGACCCAGTACTTC
TRBJ2-1 | TRBV4-2 | NA | 19 | NA | CASSQVSYGVISSYNEQFF | TGTGCCAGCAGCCAAGTGAGCTATGGGGTAATAAGCTCCTACAATGAGCAGTTCTTC
TRBJ2-1 | TRBV10-2 | TRBD2 | 15 | few | CASRSSGSSYNEQFF | TGCGCCAGCAGGAGTAGCGGGAGCTCCTACAATGAGCAGTTCTTC
TRBJ1-1 | TRBV30 | NA | 11 | NA | CAWSVGGQAFF | TGTGCCTGGAGTGTTGGCGGACAAGCTTTCTTT
TRBJ1-6 | TRBV30 | NA | 14 | NA | CAWSPLVGASPLHF | TGTGCCTGGAGTCCTCTCGTCGGGGCTTCACCCCTCCACTTT
TRBJ2-7 | TRBV7-8 | NA | 13 | NA | CASRPRWDNEQYF | TGTGCCAGCAGGCCACGGTGGGATAACGAGCAGTACTTC
TRBJ2-7 | TRBV27 | TRBD1 | 15 | NA | CASSLRDREGYEQYF | TGTGCCAGCAGTCTCCGGGACAGGGAAGGCTACGAGCAGTACTTC